The next 10 T cell receptor beta chains were all read from a single sample in a study of T cell responses to AZD1222 COVID-19 vaccine. The assay was immunoSEQ multiplex PCR, and TCRdb's table has in-frame clones only and misses some. Counted here are some 130,000 clones, approximately 85% occurring once; the ten biggest clones make up 18%. This specimen was peripheral blood, taken on day 0 of MenACWY control vaccination. The receptors originated from an adult in good health.

The V call is TRBV28, the J call TRBJ2-7, with 10 bases matching TRBD1. Trimming cost V 4 bases and J 6 bases; bases outside gene matches: 9. Looked up from germline, CDR1 is MDHEN and CDR2 is SYDVKM. This CDR3 is 15 amino acids long. The CDR3 is CASSYLGTGVPEQYF. CDR3 bases: TGTGCCAGCAGTTACCTGGGGACAGGGGTCCCCGAGCAGTACTTC.

The V gene is TRBV5-1, the J gene TRBJ2-2, with 7 bases aligning to TRBD1. Germline CDR1 SGHRS, CDR2 YFSETQ. V shed 0 bases and J 1 base; nucleotides not matched to a gene: 3. The CDR3 is 16 residues long. Here the CDR3 reads CASSLVQGVNTGELFF. CDR3 nucleotides: TGCGCCAGCAGCTTGGTTCAGGGGGTGAACACCGGGGAGCTGTTTTTT. Filled out from reference TRBV5-1 and TRBJ2-2, the complete variable domain reads KAGVTQTPRYLIKTRGQQVTLSCSPISGHRSVSWYQQTPGQGLQFLFEYFSETQRNKGNFPGRFSGRQFSNSRSEMNVSTLELGDSALYLCASSLVQGVNTGELFFGEGSRLTVL.

This rearrangement joins TRBV7-9 to TRBJ2-2; 10 bases match TRBD1. J gave up 5 bases and V 6 bases, and 9 bases lay outside the gene matches. Per germline, CDR1 SEHNR and CDR2 FQNEAQ (reference sequence). This CDR3 has 16 residues. The CDR3 DNA sequence: TGTGCCAGCAGACCCTCGGGACAGGGGATTACCGGGGAGCTGTTTTTT. It yields the protein CASRPSGQGITGELFF.

The chain is built from TRBV27 and TRBJ2-7, with 12 bases that match TRBD2. With V trimmed by 4 bases and J by 3 bases, 4 bases remained unmatched. Germline loops: CDR1 MNHEY, CDR2 SMNVEV (reference sequence). This CDR3 spans 15 amino acids. The CDR3 bases are TGTGCCAGCAGTTCAAGACTAGCGGGAGACTACGAGCAGTACTTC. This codes for CASSSRLAGDYEQYF.

The chain recombines TRBV28 with TRBJ1-5; D is ambiguous. The CDR3 totals 19 residues. Germline V gene sequence: CDR1 MDHEN, CDR2 SYDVKM. The ends were cut back, 6 bases at V and 2 bases at J, with 26 bases in the middle. CDR3 residues: CASSQGSQGIPMGNQPQHF. The CDR3 DNA is TGTGCCAGCAGCCAAGGTTCCCAAGGGATCCCTATGGGCAATCAGCCCCAGCATTTT.

The J gene is TRBJ2-7, the V gene TRBV28; 16 positions match TRBD2. With V trimmed by 6 bases and J by 6 bases, 5 bases remained unmatched. CDR1 is MDHEN, CDR2 SYDVKM, per germline. The CDR3 consists of 15 residues. This CDR3 is CASSPGLAGGGEQYF. DNA for the CDR3: TGTGCCAGCAGCCCGGGACTAGCGGGAGGGGGCGAGCAGTACTTC. Filled out from reference TRBV28 and TRBJ2-7, the complete variable domain reads DVKVTQSSRYLVKRTGEKVFLECVQDMDHENMFWYRQDPGLGLRLIYFSYDVKMKEKGDIPEGYSVSREKKERFSLILESASTNQTSMYLCASSPGLAGGGEQYFGPGTRLTVT.

The rearrangement uses TRBV5-1 and TRBJ1-2; D remains ambiguous. The CDR3 loop spans 11 amino acids. Trimming removed 4 bases from V and 6 bases from J, with 7 bases in between. Germline V gene sequence: CDR1 SGHRS, CDR2 YFSETQ. As DNA, the CDR3 is TGCGCCAGCAGCGAGCCACATGGCTACACCTTC. Translating it yields CASSEPHGYTF.

The V gene is TRBV2, the J gene TRBJ2-1; a weak D match, TRBD1 (5 bases). Germline V gives CDR1 SNHLY, CDR2 FYNNEI. CDR3 length equals 13 residues. Trimming shortened V by 6 bases and J by 7 bases, and 13 bases separated the two germline ends. The CDR3 nucleotides read TGTGCCAGCAGGACAGACGGCAGGAATGAGCAGTTCTTC. Translating gives CASRTDGRNEQFF.

The genes are TRBV13 and TRBJ2-2; D is ambiguous. The CDR3 is made up of 21 amino acids. In germline, CDR1 is PRHDT, CDR2 FYEKMQ (reference sequence). With 4 bases removed from V and 2 bases from J, the gap between germline ends came to 29 bases. The CDR3 spells CASSYRSPKLTSFENTGELFF. The CDR3 coding sequence is TGTGCCAGCAGCTACCGATCACCGAAACTAACTTCGTTCGAAAACACCGGGGAGCTGTTTTTT.

This clone has just one count. J is TRBJ2-1 and V is TRBV7-6, with TRBD2 as a possible D gene (6 bases). This CDR3 is 15 amino acids long. CDR1 and CDR2 (germline): SGHVS, FNYEAQ. V lost 5 bases to trimming and J lost 2 bases, with 13 bases between them. CDR3 nucleotide sequence: TGTGCCAGCAGCCCCGGGACTGGGGCCTACAATGAGCAGTTCTTC. This gives the protein CASSPGTGAYNEQFF.